This TCR beta chain is drawn from a study of Ad26.COV2.S vaccination and SARS-CoV-2 variants. Study summary: Intramuscular Ad26.COV2.S at 5x10^10 or 1x10^11 viral particles. Study conclusions and caveats: Reportedly, spike-specific CD8+ and CD4+ T cell responses achieved substantial breadth once vaccination had taken place. Assessments of TCR breadth and depth may have underestimated the total T cell responses.

V was clipped by 5 bases and J by 6 bases, with 17 bases between them. The CDR3 is made up of 15 amino acids. In germline, CDR1 is SGHTA, CDR2 FQGNSA. Comment on this clone: Its antigen is still unknown.

The treatment was: some 20 received Ad26.COV2.S at low or high dose, single or two shots; about 5 received placebo; per-sample allocation not given. The samples date from day 63 after the first vaccine or placebo injection. This table comes from immunoSEQ multiplex PCR, and its TCRdb copy is limited to in-frame clones, with some not included. Here the sample spans about 400,000 clones, about 83% being singletons. Sequenced here: peripheral blood, sampled in a trial of Ad26.COV2.S vaccine versus placebo. The chain combines TRBV7-2 with TRBJ2-1, with D possibly being TRBD1 (5 bases). This TCR derives from a person between 18 and 60 years old who received the Ad26.COV2.S COVID-19 vaccine or a placebo. The CDR3 loop is CASSPGHSNTNEQFF. The CDR3 DNA is TGTGCCAGCAGCCCCGGACACTCCAACACCAATGAGCAGTTCTTC.